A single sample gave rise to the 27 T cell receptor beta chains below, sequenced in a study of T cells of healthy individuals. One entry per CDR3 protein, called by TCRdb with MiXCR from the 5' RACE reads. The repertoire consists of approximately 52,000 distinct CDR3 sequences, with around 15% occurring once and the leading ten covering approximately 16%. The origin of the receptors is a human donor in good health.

CDR3 nucleotides: TGTGCCAGCAGCCCCGGACTTGGCACAGATACGCAGTATTTT. It codes for CASSPGLGTDTQYF. The chain joins TRBV7-2 to TRBJ2-3, with D possibly TRBD2 on 5 matching bases. Germline V gene data show CDR1 as SGHTA and CDR2 as FQGNSA. Trimming pared 5 bases from V and 1 base from J, leaving 10 bases between. The CDR3 contains 14 residues.

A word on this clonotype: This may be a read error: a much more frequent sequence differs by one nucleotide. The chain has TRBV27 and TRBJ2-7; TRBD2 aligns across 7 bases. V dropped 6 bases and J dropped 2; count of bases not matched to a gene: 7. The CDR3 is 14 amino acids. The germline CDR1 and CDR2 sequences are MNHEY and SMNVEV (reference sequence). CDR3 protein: CASRATAGPYEQYF. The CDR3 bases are TGTGCCAGCAGGGCGACAGCGGGGCCCTACGAGCAGTACTTC.

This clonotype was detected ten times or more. The CDR3 region is CASSHSGTGEDEQYF. CDR3 DNA: TGCGCCAGCAGTCATTCCGGGACAGGGGAAGACGAGCAGTACTTC. The gene calls are TRBV23-1 and TRBJ2-7; 10 nucleotides line up with TRBD1. TRBV23-1 is assigned to the ORF class and has an uncertain function. The CDR3 sequence is 15 residues long. J was trimmed by 5 bases and V by 3 bases; bases with no gene match: 7.

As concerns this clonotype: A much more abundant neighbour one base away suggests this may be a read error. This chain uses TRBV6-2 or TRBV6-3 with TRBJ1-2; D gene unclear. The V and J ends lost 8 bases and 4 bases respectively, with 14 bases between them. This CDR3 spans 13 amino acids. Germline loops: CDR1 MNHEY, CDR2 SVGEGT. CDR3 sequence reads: CASRTWTVYGYTF. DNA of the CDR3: TGTGCCAGCCGTACCTGGACGGTCTATGGCTACACCTTC.

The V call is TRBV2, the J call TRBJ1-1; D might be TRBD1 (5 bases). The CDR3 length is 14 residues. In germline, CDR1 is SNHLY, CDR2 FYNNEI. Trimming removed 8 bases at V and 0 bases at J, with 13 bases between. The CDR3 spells CASVQGRLNTEAFF. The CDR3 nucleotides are TGTGCCAGCGTCCAGGGACGATTGAACACTGAAGCTTTCTTT.

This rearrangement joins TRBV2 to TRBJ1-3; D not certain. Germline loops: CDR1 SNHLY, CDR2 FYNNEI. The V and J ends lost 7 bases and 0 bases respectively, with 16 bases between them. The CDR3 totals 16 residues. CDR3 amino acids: CASTKEQFTSGNTIYF. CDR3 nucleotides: TGTGCCAGCACCAAGGAACAGTTCACCTCTGGAAACACCATATATTTT.

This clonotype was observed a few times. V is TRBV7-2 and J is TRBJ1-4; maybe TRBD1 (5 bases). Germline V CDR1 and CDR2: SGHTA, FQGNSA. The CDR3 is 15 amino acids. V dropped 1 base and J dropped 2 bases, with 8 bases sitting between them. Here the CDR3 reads CASSLGTPTNEKLFF. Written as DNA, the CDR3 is TGTGCCAGCAGCTTAGGGACACCGACTAATGAAAAACTGTTTTTT. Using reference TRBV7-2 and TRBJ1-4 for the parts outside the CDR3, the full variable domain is GAGVSQSPSNKVTEKGKDVELRCDPISGHTALYWYRQSLGQGLEFLIYFQGNSAPDKSGLPSDRFSAERTGGSVSTLTIQRTQQEDSAVYLCASSLGTPTNEKLFFGSGTQLSVL.

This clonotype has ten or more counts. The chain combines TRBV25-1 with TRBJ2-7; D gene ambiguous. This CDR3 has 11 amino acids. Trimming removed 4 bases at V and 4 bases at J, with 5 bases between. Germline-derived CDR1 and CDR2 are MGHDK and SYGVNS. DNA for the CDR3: TGTGCCAGCAGTGCCCATTACGAGCAGTACTTC. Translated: CASSAHYEQYF.

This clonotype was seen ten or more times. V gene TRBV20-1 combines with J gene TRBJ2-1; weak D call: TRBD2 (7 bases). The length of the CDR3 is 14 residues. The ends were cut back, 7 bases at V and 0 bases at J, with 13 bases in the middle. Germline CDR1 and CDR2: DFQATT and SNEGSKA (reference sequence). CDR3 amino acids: CSVGGDFSYNEQFF. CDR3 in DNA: TGCAGTGTAGGGGGGGATTTCTCCTACAATGAGCAGTTCTTC.

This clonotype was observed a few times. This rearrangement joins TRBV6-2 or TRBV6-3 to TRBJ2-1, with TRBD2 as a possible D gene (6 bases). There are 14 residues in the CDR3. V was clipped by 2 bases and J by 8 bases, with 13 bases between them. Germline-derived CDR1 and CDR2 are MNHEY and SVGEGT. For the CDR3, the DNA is TGTGCCAGCAGTTACATGGCGGGGCCCGATGAGCAGTTCTTC. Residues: CASSYMAGPDEQFF.

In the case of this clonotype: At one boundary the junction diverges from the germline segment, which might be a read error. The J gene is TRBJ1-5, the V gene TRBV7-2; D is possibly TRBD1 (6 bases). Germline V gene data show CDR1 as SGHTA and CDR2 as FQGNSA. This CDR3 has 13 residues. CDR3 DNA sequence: TGTGCCGGCAGCCCACAGGGTTCTCAGCCCCAGCATTTT. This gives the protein CAGSPQGSQPQHF.

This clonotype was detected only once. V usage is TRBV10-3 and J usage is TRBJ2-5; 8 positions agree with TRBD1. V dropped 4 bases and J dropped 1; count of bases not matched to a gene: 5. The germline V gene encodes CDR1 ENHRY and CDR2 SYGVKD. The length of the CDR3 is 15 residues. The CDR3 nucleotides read TGTGCCATCAGTGTTGGGACAGGACTCCAAGAGACCCAGTACTTC. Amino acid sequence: CAISVGTGLQETQYF.

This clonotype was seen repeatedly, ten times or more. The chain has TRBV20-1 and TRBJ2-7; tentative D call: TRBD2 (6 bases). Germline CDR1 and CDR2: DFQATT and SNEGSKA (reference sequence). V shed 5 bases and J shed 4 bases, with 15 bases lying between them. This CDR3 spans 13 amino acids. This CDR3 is CSAGKEGPYEQYF. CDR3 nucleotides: TGCAGTGCTGGGAAGGAGGGCCCGTACGAGCAGTACTTC.

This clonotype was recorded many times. The CDR3, as DNA: TGCAGTGCTAGACCAGCGGGAAACACCGGGGAGCTGTTTTTT. It is translated as CSARPAGNTGELFF. The genes are TRBV20-1 and TRBJ2-2; 7 nucleotides agree with TRBD2. V dropped 2 bases and J dropped 2; count of bases not matched to a gene: 2. This CDR3 is built from 14 residues. From germline, CDR1 is DFQATT and CDR2 SNEGSKA (reference sequence).

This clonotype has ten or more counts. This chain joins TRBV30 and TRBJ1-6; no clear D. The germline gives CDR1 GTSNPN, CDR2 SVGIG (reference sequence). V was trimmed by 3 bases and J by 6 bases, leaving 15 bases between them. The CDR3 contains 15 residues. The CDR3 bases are TGTGCCTGGAGCGTTTCAACCGGACCTAATTCACCCCTCCACTTT. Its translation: CAWSVSTGPNSPLHF.

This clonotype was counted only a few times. The CDR3 here is CSRGWQGSYEQYF. CDR3 coding DNA: TGCAGCCGTGGATGGCAGGGGTCCTACGAGCAGTACTTC. This chain uses TRBV29-1 with TRBJ2-7; D may be TRBD1 (6 bases). Trimming shortened V by 8 bases and J by 1 base, and 15 bases separated the two germline ends. Germline V lookup: CDR1 SQVTM, CDR2 ANQGSEA. The CDR3 runs 13 residues.

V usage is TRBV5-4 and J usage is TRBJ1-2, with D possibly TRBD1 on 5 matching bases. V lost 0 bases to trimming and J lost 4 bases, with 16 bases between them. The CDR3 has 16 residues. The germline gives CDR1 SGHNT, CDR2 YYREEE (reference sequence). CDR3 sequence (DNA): TGTGCCAGCAGCTTGGTTCAGGGATTTCTGGGCTATGGCTACACCTTC. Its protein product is CASSLVQGFLGYGYTF.

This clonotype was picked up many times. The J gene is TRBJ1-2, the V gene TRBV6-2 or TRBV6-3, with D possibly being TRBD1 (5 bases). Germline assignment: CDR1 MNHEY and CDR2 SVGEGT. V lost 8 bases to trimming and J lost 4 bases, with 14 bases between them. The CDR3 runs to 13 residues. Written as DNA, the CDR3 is TGTGCCAGCCGTACCGGGACGGTCTATGGCTACACCTTC. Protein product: CASRTGTVYGYTF.

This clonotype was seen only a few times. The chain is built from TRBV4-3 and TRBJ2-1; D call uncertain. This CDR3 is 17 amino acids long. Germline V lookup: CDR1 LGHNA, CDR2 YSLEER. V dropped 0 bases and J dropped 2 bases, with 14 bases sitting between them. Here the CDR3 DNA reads TGCGCCAGCAGCCAAGATAGGTTCCGTTCCCCCTACAATGAGCAGTTCTTC. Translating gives CASSQDRFRSPYNEQFF.

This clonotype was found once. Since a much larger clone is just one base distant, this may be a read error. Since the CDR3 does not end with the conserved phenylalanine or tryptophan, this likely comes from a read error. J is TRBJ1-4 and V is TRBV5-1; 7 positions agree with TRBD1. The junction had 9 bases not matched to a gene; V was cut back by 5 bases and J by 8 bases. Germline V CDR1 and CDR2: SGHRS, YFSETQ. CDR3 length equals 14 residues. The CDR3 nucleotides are TGCGCCAGCAGGCCGACAGGGTCAAGGGAAAAACTGTTTTTA. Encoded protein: CASRPTGSREKLFL.

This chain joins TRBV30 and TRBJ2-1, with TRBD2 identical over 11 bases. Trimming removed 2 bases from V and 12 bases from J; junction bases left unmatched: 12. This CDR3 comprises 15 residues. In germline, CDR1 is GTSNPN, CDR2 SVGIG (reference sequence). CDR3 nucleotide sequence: TGTGCCTGGAGTTCCCTAGCGGGAGGTCTTAGCGGGCAGTTCTTC. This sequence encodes CAWSSLAGGLSGQFF.

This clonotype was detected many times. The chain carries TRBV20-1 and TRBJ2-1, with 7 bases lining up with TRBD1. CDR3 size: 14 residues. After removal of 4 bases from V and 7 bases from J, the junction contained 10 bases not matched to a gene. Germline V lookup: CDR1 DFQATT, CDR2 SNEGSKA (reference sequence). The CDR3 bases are TGCAGTGCTAAGGACAGGATGTGGAATAATGAGCAGTTCTTC. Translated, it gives CSAKDRMWNNEQFF.

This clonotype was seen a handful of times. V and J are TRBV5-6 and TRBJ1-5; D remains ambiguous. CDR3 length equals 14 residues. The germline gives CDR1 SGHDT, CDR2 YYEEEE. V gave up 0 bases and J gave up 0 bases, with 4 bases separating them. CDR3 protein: CASSLGLSNQPQHF. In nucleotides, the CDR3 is TGTGCCAGCAGCTTGGGACTTAGCAATCAGCCCCAGCATTTT.

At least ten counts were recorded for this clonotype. CDR3 loop: CASRVAGNEQFF. The CDR3 DNA sequence: TGTGCCAGCAGGGTAGCGGGCAATGAGCAGTTCTTC. This chain joins TRBV12-3 or TRBV12-4 and TRBJ2-1, with TRBD2 matching 7 bases. This CDR3 comprises 12 residues. V was clipped by 6 bases and J by 6 bases; unmatched bases: 2.

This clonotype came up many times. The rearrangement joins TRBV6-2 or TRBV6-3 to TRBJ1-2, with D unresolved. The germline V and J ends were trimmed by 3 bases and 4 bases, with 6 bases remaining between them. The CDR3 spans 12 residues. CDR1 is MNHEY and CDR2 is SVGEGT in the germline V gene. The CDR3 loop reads CASSYSAYGYTF. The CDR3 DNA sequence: TGTGCCAGCAGTTATTCGGCCTATGGCTACACCTTC.

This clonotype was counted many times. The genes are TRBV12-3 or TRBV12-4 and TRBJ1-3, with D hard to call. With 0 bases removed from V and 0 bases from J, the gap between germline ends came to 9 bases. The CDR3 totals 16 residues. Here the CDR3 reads CASSLAAPGSGNTIYF. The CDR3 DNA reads TGTGCCAGCAGTTTAGCCGCCCCAGGCTCTGGAAACACCATATATTTT.

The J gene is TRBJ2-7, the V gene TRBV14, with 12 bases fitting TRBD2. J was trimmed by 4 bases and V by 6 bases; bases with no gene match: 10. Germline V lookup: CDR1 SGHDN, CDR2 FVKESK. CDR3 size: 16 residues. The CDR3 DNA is TGTGCCAGCAGTGTGACTACTAGCGGGGGGTTTTACGAGCAGTACTTC. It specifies CASSVTTSGGFYEQYF.